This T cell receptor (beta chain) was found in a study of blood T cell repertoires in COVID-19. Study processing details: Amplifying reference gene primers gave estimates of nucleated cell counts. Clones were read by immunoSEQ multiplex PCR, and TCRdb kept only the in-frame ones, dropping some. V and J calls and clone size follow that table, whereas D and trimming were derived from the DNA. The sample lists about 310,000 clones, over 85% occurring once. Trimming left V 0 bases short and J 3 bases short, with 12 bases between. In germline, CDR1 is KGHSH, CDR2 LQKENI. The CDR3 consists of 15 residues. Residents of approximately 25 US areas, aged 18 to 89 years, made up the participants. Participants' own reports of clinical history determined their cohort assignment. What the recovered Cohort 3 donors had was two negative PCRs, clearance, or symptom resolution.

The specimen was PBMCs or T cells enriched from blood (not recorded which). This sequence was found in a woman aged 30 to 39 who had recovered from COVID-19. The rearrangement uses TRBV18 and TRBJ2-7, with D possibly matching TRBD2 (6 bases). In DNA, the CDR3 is TGTGCCAGCTCACCACCTACGGAGGGGCTCTACGAGCAGTACTTC. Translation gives CASSPPTEGLYEQYF.